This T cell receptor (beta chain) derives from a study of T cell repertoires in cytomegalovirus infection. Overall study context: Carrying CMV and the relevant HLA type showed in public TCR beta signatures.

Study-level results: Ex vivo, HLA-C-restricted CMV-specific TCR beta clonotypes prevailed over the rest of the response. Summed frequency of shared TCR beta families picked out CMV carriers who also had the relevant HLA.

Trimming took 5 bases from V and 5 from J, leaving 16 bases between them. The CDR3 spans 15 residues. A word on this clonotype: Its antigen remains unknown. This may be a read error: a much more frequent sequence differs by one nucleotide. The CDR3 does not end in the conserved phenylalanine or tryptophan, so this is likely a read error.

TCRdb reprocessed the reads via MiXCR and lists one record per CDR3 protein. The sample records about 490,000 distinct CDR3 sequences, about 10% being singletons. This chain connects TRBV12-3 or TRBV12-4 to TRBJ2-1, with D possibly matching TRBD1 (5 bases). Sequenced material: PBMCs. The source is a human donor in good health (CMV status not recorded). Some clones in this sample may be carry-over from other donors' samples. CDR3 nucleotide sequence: TGTGCCAGCAGTACCCCCAGGGTAGGGCACAATGAGCAGTTCCTC. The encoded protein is CASSTPRVGHNEQFL.